This T cell receptor (beta chain) was identified during a study of OX40 agonist ivuxolimab in advanced cancers. Comments on this clone: The antigen is unknown.

Losses at the gene ends were 7 bases for V and 2 bases for J; bases not matched to a gene: 8. This CDR3 region has 14 residues. CDR1 SQVTM and CDR2 ANQGSEA come from the germline V gene. Study-wide findings and caveats: The study found that CD8+ T cells averaged more expanded clones than CD4+.

Profiling relied on immunoSEQ multiplex PCR, and the TCRdb table lists in-frame clones only, not all of them. The data show about 69,000 clones, 90% seen once. The sequences come from CD4+ or CD8+ T cells sorted from blood, collected in a trial of the OX40 agonist ivuxolimab. The chain couples TRBV29-1 to TRBJ2-5, with 9 bases that match TRBD2. The TCR comes from an adult with an advanced solid tumor such as melanoma, head and neck, liver or kidney cancer. CDR3 sequence: CSAETSGVQETQYF. CDR3 DNA: TGCAGCGCGGAGACTAGCGGAGTTCAAGAGACCCAGTACTTC.